The 27 T cell receptor beta chains listed next were all sequenced from one sample in a study of Graves' ophthalmopathy and Graves' hyperthyroidism. For repertoire sequencing, the TCR beta CDR3 regions were amplified from RNA transcripts. First-round RT-PCR employed HTBI primers, with a second-round multiplex PCR after it. TCRdb re-analysed the multiplex PCR reads in MiXCR, keeping a single row per CDR3 protein. Altogether about 340,000 distinct CDR3 sequences are present, roughly 15% being singletons, with the ten largest covering 9% to 15%. Sequencing was performed on peripheral blood. The source of these receptors is an adult man with Graves' ophthalmopathy.

The sample holds many counts of this clonotype. This rearrangement joins TRBV13 to TRBJ1-3; D call uncertain. Trimming stripped 8 bases from V and 0 bases from J, with 5 bases between. There are 12 residues in the CDR3. CDR1 is PRHDT, CDR2 FYEKMQ, per germline (reference sequence). CDR3 nucleotide sequence: TGTGCCAGCGGCAGCTCTGGAAACACCATATATTTT. It specifies CASGSSGNTIYF.

This clonotype was counted at least ten times. CDR3 coding DNA: TGTGCCACCAGCGAGAGATACTCCGGCAGGGAGATCTATGGCTACACCTTC. Its translation: CATSERYSGREIYGYTF. The rearrangement links TRBV15 to TRBJ1-2; D perhaps matches TRBD1 (5 bases). V was shortened by 5 bases and J by 4 bases, with 23 bases between the two germline ends. The germline V gene encodes CDR1 LNHNV and CDR2 YYDKDF (reference sequence). The length of the CDR3 is 17 residues.

This clonotype was seen ten or more times. The V and J genes are TRBV6-2 or TRBV6-3 and TRBJ1-2, with 11 bases aligning to TRBD1. This CDR3 contains 18 residues. The germline CDR1 and CDR2 sequences are MNHEY and SVGEGT. Unmatched junction bases numbered 15, after V lost 2 bases and J lost 7 bases. Here the CDR3 reads CASSYPPSDRGRKSGYTF. The CDR3 DNA is TGTGCCAGCAGTTACCCGCCCTCGGACAGGGGGCGGAAAAGTGGCTACACCTTC.

This clonotype came up many times. The rearrangement joins TRBV18 to TRBJ2-2; D gene uncertain. V shed 6 bases and J shed 1 base, with 6 bases lying between them. The CDR3 is 13 amino acids. In germline, CDR1 is KGHSH, CDR2 LQKENI. CDR3 sequence: CASSHKNTGELFF. For the CDR3, the DNA is TGTGCCAGCTCCCACAAGAACACCGGGGAGCTGTTTTTT. Complete variable domain (other parts from reference TRBV18 and TRBJ2-2): NAGVMQNPRHLVRRRGQEARLRCSPMKGHSHVYWYRQLPEEGLKFMVYLQKENIIDESGMPKERFSAEFPKEGPSILRIQQVVRGDSAAYFCASSHKNTGELFFGEGSRLTVL.

The CDR3 DNA reads TGTGCCAGCTCCTGGACTAGCGGGAAGGGGGAGCTGTTTTTT. Its translation: CASSWTSGKGELFF. The chain has TRBV6-4 and TRBJ2-2, with 12 bases lining up with TRBD2. The trim removed 8 bases at V and 8 bases at J, leaving 6 bases unmatched. Germline CDR1 MRHNA, CDR2 SNTAGT. The CDR3 is 14 residues long.

This clonotype came up many times. The chain recombines TRBV6-5 with TRBJ2-5; possible D gene TRBD1, 6 bases. The CDR3 sequence is 13 residues long. Looked up from germline, CDR1 is MNHEY and CDR2 is SVGAGI. V lost 6 bases and J lost 4, with 12 bases in between. The CDR3 DNA is TGTGCCAGCAGCACCACAGGGCGAGAGACCCAGTACTTC. Protein: CASSTTGRETQYF.

Points on this clonotype: One base away lies a much larger clone, so this may be a sequencing read error. The rearrangement uses TRBV5-1 and TRBJ1-1; TRBD1 agrees at 10 bases. The CDR3 totals 20 residues. Per germline, CDR1 SGHRS and CDR2 YFSETQ. V lost 0 bases to trimming and J lost 4 bases; unmatched junction nucleotides: 18. This CDR3 reads CASSLAWAAGQGIVATEAFF. DNA of the CDR3: TGCGCCAGCAGCTTGGCCTGGGCGGCGGGACAGGGGATTGTGGCCACTGAAGCTTTCTTT.

There are many counts of this clonotype. This chain joins TRBV6-1 and TRBJ2-7, with 8 bases aligning to TRBD1. The junction had 6 bases not matched to a gene; V was cut back by 5 bases and J by 6 bases. Per germline, CDR1 MNHNS and CDR2 SASEGT. This CDR3 has 13 residues. CDR3 nucleotides: TGTGCCAGCAGTACGGGACAGGCTTTCGAGCAGTACTTC. Translation gives CASSTGQAFEQYF.

The chain recombines TRBV6-5 with TRBJ1-5, with 8 bases lining up with TRBD1. J was trimmed by 7 bases and V by 5 bases; bases with no gene match: 10. Germline V gives CDR1 MNHEY, CDR2 SVGAGI. This CDR3 has 15 amino acids. The CDR3 DNA is TGTGCCAGCAGTAACCCGACAGGGGTTCAGCAGCCCCAGCATTTT. Its translation: CASSNPTGVQQPQHF.

This clonotype was counted at least ten times. This chain connects TRBV7-3 to TRBJ2-7; TRBD1 or TRBD2 may be the D gene (6 bases each). In germline, CDR1 is SGHTA, CDR2 FQGTGA. Trimming stripped 5 bases from V and 2 bases from J, with 13 bases between. The CDR3 sequence is 14 residues long. The CDR3 here is CASSLLGGTYEQYF. In DNA form, the CDR3 reads TGTGCCAGCAGCCTCCTAGGGGGGACCTACGAGCAGTACTTC.

At least ten counts were recorded for this clonotype. V usage is TRBV27 and J usage is TRBJ2-4; D might be TRBD1 (5 bases). The length of the CDR3 is 14 residues. The V gene lost 5 bases and the J gene lost 6 bases, with 14 bases spanning the gap. Germline V gives CDR1 MNHEY, CDR2 SMNVEV (reference sequence). The CDR3 sequence is CASSRTGALNIQYF. CDR3 nucleotides: TGTGCCAGCAGTAGAACAGGCGCCTTAAACATTCAGTACTTC.

This clonotype was seen repeatedly, ten times or more. The CDR3 sequence is CSASLLAANTGELFF. The CDR3 DNA follows: TGCAGTGCTAGTCTCTTAGCGGCGAACACCGGGGAGCTGTTTTTT. The gene calls are TRBV20-1 and TRBJ2-2; D perhaps matches TRBD2 (6 bases). CDR1 is DFQATT, CDR2 SNEGSKA, per germline (reference sequence). The length of the CDR3 is 15 residues. V lost 3 bases, J lost 0 bases, and 11 bases lay in between.

This clonotype was seen many times. This chain connects TRBV29-1 to TRBJ1-1; D gene unclear. The CDR3 is 13 amino acids. The V gene lost 0 bases and the J gene lost 8 bases, with 13 bases spanning the gap. Germline V gives CDR1 SQVTM, CDR2 ANQGSEA. The CDR3 nucleotides read TGCAGCGTTGAAGATCTACGGGGATCCGAAGCTTTCTTT. It is translated as CSVEDLRGSEAFF. Using reference TRBV29-1 and TRBJ1-1 for the parts outside the CDR3, the full variable domain is SAVISQKPSRDICQRGTSLTIQCQVDSQVTMMFWYRQQPGQSLTLIATANQGSEATYESGFVIDKFPISRPNLTFSTLTVSNMSPEDSSIYLCSVEDLRGSEAFFGQGTRLTVV.

This clonotype was picked up many times. J is TRBJ2-5 and V is TRBV6-5; TRBD1 or TRBD2 may be the D gene (6 bases each). Per germline, CDR1 MNHEY and CDR2 SVGAGI. V was pared by 2 bases and J by 5 bases, with 18 bases between. The CDR3 loop spans 16 amino acids. CDR3 sequence: CASSYTGDRGRETQYF. For the CDR3, the DNA is TGTGCCAGCAGTTACACCGGAGATCGGGGGCGTGAGACCCAGTACTTC.

This clonotype has a count of ten or more. The rearrangement uses TRBV7-2 and TRBJ2-7; no clear D. Germline loops: CDR1 SGHTA, CDR2 FQGNSA. The CDR3 loop spans 14 amino acids. V lost 5 bases, J lost 2 bases, and 13 bases lay in between. The CDR3 protein is CASSTLLGTYEQYF. The CDR3 region has the DNA TGTGCCAGCAGCACCCTCCTCGGTACCTACGAGCAGTACTTC. Using reference TRBV7-2 and TRBJ2-7 for the parts outside the CDR3, the full variable domain is GAGVSQSPSNKVTEKGKDVELRCDPISGHTALYWYRQSLGQGLEFLIYFQGNSAPDKSGLPSDRFSAERTGGSVSTLTIQRTQQEDSAVYLCASSTLLGTYEQYFGPGTRLTVT.

Many counts were recorded for this clonotype. The rearrangement joins TRBV5-1 to TRBJ1-3; D is unclear. V was shortened by 4 bases and J by 0 bases, with 8 bases between the two germline ends. The CDR3 sequence is 14 residues long. CDR1 is SGHRS and CDR2 is YFSETQ in the germline V gene. This CDR3 is CASSERSSGNTIYF. CDR3 DNA: TGCGCCAGCAGCGAGAGATCCTCTGGAAACACCATATATTTT.

The chain joins TRBV6-2 or TRBV6-3 to TRBJ2-5, with TRBD2 matching over 12 bases. CDR3 length: 17 amino acids. CDR1 and CDR2 (germline): MNHEY, SVGEGT. The V gene end was trimmed by 2 bases and the J gene end by 5 bases; junction bases not matched to a gene: 9. The DNA of the CDR3 is TGTGCCAGCAGTTACCGGATTCGGACTAGCGGGACGGAGACCCAGTACTTC. Amino acids: CASSYRIRTSGTETQYF.

This clonotype was counted at least ten times. The rearrangement joins TRBV5-1 to TRBJ1-2; D remains unclear. Trimming stripped 0 bases from V and 6 bases from J, with 15 bases between. Germline CDR1 SGHRS, CDR2 YFSETQ. The CDR3 runs 15 residues. The CDR3 protein is CASSLESGETDGYTF. The CDR3 DNA is TGCGCCAGCAGCTTGGAGTCCGGGGAAACGGATGGCTACACCTTC. Variable domain in full (rest from reference TRBV5-1 and TRBJ1-2): KAGVTQTPRYLIKTRGQQVTLSCSPISGHRSVSWYQQTPGQGLQFLFEYFSETQRNKGNFPGRFSGRQFSNSRSEMNVSTLELGDSALYLCASSLESGETDGYTFGSGTRLTVV.

This clonotype was seen repeatedly, ten times or more. CDR3 sequence reads: CASSVPGRSTEAFF. CDR3 DNA: TGTGCCAGCAGTGTCCCGGGACGGAGCACTGAAGCTTTCTTT. The J gene is TRBJ1-1, the V gene TRBV28; D perhaps matches TRBD1 (5 bases). V was cut by 5 bases and J by 4 bases, with 14 bases left in between. There are 14 residues in the CDR3. CDR1 MDHEN and CDR2 SYDVKM come from the germline V gene.

The gene calls are TRBV7-8 and TRBJ1-1; D is ambiguous. The CDR3 spans 15 residues. The V and J ends lost 4 bases and 0 bases respectively, with 12 bases between them. Germline loops: CDR1 SGHVS, CDR2 FQNEAQ. CDR3 nucleotides: TGTGCCAGCAGCTCCTCATCGGGGATGAACACTGAAGCTTTCTTT. Protein sequence: CASSSSSGMNTEAFF. Using reference TRBV7-8 and TRBJ1-1 for the parts outside the CDR3, the full variable domain is GAGVSQSPRYKVAKRGQDVALRCDPISGHVSLFWYQQALGQGPEFLTYFQNEAQLDKSGLPSDRFFAERPEGSVSTLKIQRTQQEDSAVYLCASSSSSGMNTEAFFGQGTRLTVV.

The chain couples TRBV6-2 or TRBV6-3 to TRBJ1-5; TRBD1 might be the D (6 bases). CDR1 and CDR2 (germline): MNHEY, SVGEGT. V lost 0 bases and J 2 bases, leaving 20 bases between the germline ends. The CDR3 runs to 19 residues. The CDR3 DNA is TGTGCCAGCAGTTACTCGACTGACAGGTATATCGCGGGCAATCAGCCCCAGCATTTT. Its protein is CASSYSTDRYIAGNQPQHF.

Only a few counts were recorded for this clonotype. The CDR3 coding sequence is TGTGCCAGCAGTTTAGCGGGGGTTTTATTGCAGTACTTC. Its protein is CASSLAGVLLQYF. J is TRBJ2-7 and V is TRBV12-3 or TRBV12-4, with D tentatively TRBD1 or TRBD2 (5 bases each). V gave up 0 bases and J gave up 9 bases, with 12 bases separating them. The CDR3 consists of 13 residues.

This clonotype was detected ten times or more. The V call is TRBV10-3, the J call TRBJ2-2, with 11 bases matching TRBD1. Unmatched junction bases numbered 8, after V lost 6 bases and J lost 5 bases. Per the germline V gene, CDR1 is ENHRY and CDR2 is SYGVKD. The CDR3 runs to 16 residues. The CDR3 reads CAISLKGTGGTGELFF. CDR3 nucleotides: TGTGCCATCAGCCTGAAAGGGACAGGGGGGACCGGGGAGCTGTTTTTT.

The chain links TRBV6-1 to TRBJ2-5; D is perhaps TRBD2 (6 bases). Germline CDR1 and CDR2: MNHNS and SASEGT. The CDR3 length is 13 residues. Trimming cost V 6 bases and J 2 bases, with 10 bases left between them. The CDR3 spells CASRREVQETQYF. DNA of the CDR3: TGTGCCAGCAGGAGGGAGGTACAAGAGACCCAGTACTTC.

This clonotype appeared many times. The chain combines TRBV15 with TRBJ2-5; 8 nucleotides agree with TRBD2. V was pared by 11 bases and J by 3 bases, with 5 bases of the junction left unmatched. The CDR3 covers 12 residues. CDR1 LNHNV and CDR2 YYDKDF come from the germline V gene (reference sequence). The CDR3, as DNA: TGTGCCGATAGCGGGACTGAAGAGACCCAGTACTTC. Translating gives CADSGTEETQYF. The full variable domain, rest sourced from reference TRBV15 and TRBJ2-5, is DAMVIQNPRYQVTQFGKPVTLSCSQTLNHNVMYWYQQKSSQAPKLLFHYYDKDFNNEADTPDNFQSRRPNTSFCFLDIRSPGLGDTAMYLCADSGTEETQYFGPGTRLLVL.

This clonotype was seen repeatedly, ten times or more. This chain uses TRBV25-1 with TRBJ2-7, with 9 positions matching TRBD1. Germline assignment: CDR1 MGHDK and CDR2 SYGVNS. J lost 5 bases, V lost 3 bases, and 11 bases had no gene match. The CDR3 covers 16 residues. The CDR3: CASSESGQGYYDEQYF. CDR3 DNA: TGTGCCAGCAGTGAGTCGGGACAGGGTTACTACGACGAGCAGTACTTC.

This clonotype was found many times. The chain recombines TRBV11-2 with TRBJ1-1, with unresolved D. V lost 5 bases to trimming and J lost 1 base, with 17 bases between them. The V gene's germline CDR1 is SGHAT and CDR2 FQNNGV. CDR3 length equals 16 residues. The CDR3 DNA sequence: TGTGCCAGCAGCCAAATGAACCCGGTGGGGAACACTGAAGCTTTCTTT. Protein: CASSQMNPVGNTEAFF.